This record looks at one TCR beta chain sequence and its context. FACS was used to enrich TEMRA cells, whereas the CD8+ and CD4+ T cells were obtained by negative isolation. This CDR3 region has 12 residues. The V and J ends lost 6 bases and 4 bases respectively, with 8 bases between them. The germline V gene encodes CDR1 SNHLY and CDR2 FYNNEI. These data originate in a study of CD8 T cells in Susac syndrome. Random hexamers were used to reverse transcribe 0.5 to 1 ug of RNA. TCRdb fed the immunoSEQ multiplex PCR reads into MiXCR, producing one record per CDR3 protein. The sample lists approximately 270,000 distinct CDR3 sequences; roughly 93% were seen once.

The chain is built from TRBV2 and TRBJ2-3, with D possibly being TRBD2 (5 bases). The TCR sequence derives from a human donor with multiple sclerosis. The specimen was CD4+ T cells from PBMCs. CDR3 in DNA: TGTGCCAGCAGAGACTATTCAGATACGCAGTATTTT. Protein sequence: CASRDYSDTQYF.